The 2 T cell receptor beta chains reported below all come from one sample, sequenced in a study of cytomegalovirus exposure and HLA in healthy donors. PCR employed 60 Vbeta and 13 Jbeta primers. The assay was immunoSEQ multiplex PCR, and TCRdb's table has in-frame clones only and misses some. The sample has 150,000 or so clones, 65% to 90% seen once. The sample consisted of PBMCs. The receptors here all came from a woman in her late teens or twenties in good health and CMV-seronegative.

This chain uses TRBV27 with TRBJ1-5, with D hard to call. This CDR3 is built from 15 residues. V lost 6 bases and J 7 bases, leaving 19 bases between the germline ends. Germline V gene data show CDR1 as MNHEY and CDR2 as SMNVEV (reference sequence). CDR3 DNA: TGTGCCAGCAGCCGAACCTTCTTCCTAGACCAGCCCCAGCATTTT. Residues: CASSRTFFLDQPQHF.

The J gene is TRBJ2-2, the V gene TRBV27, with 9 bases fitting TRBD2. CDR1 is MNHEY and CDR2 is SMNVEV in the germline V gene (reference sequence). J lost 8 bases, V lost 7 bases, and 11 bases had no gene match. This CDR3 is 15 amino acids long. The CDR3 bases are TGTGCCAGCACTCAGCAAGCGGGGGGTCCGGGGGAGCTGTTTTTT. Translation gives CASTQQAGGPGELFF.